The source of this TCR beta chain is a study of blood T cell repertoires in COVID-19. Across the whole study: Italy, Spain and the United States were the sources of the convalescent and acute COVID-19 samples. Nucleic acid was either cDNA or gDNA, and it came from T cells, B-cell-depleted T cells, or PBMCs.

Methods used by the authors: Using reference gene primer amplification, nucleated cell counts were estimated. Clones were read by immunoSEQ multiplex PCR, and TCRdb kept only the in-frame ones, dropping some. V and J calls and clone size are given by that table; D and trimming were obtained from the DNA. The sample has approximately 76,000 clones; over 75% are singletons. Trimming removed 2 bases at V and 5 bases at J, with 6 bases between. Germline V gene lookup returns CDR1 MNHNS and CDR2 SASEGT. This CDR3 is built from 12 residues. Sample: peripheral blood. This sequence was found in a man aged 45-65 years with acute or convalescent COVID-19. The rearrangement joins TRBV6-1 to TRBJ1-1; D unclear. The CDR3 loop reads CASSERGTEAFF. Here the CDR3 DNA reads TGTGCCAGCAGTGAACGAGGGACTGAAGCTTTCTTT.